One and the same sample provided the 10 T cell receptor beta chains below, sequenced in a study of early T cells in non-severe SARS-CoV-2 infection. TCRdb reanalysed the 5' RACE reads using MiXCR and keeps one entry per CDR3 protein. The table has about 89,000 distinct CDR3 sequences, about 15% seen once. The sequencing input was whole blood. All receptors come from an adult who was a healthcare worker with PCR-confirmed SARS-CoV-2 infection or an uninfected control (not recorded which).

The J gene is TRBJ2-3, the V gene TRBV20-1; TRBD2 matches at 7 bases. V was pared by 5 bases and J by 2 bases, with 7 bases of the junction left unmatched. The germline CDR1 and CDR2 sequences are DFQATT and SNEGSKA (reference sequence). The CDR3 is 14 residues long. The CDR3 sequence is CSALSGAATDTQYF. Written as DNA, the CDR3 is TGCAGTGCTTTAAGCGGGGCCGCCACAGATACGCAGTATTTT.

For this clonotype: A much bigger clone sits one base away, suggesting this may be a read error. V usage is TRBV7-2 and J usage is TRBJ2-5, with no clear D. This CDR3 is built from 14 residues. The germline CDR1 and CDR2 sequences are SGHTA and FQGNSA. DNA of the CDR3: TGTGCCAGCAGCCAATCCCTACCCCAAGGGACCCAGTACTTC. Encoded protein: CASSQSLPQGTQYF.

This clonotype was observed a handful of times. The V and J genes are TRBV12-3 or TRBV12-4 and TRBJ1-1, with D unclear. Trimming took off 6 bases at V and 1 base at J, with 9 bases between the two ends. The CDR3 is 13 residues long. This chain's CDR3 is CASRKGRNTEAFF. CDR3 DNA sequence: TGTGCCAGCAGGAAAGGCAGGAACACTGAAGCTTTCTTT.

Note on this clonotype: The conserved phenylalanine or tryptophan normally closing the CDR3 is absent here, so this likely arose from a read error. This chain joins TRBV18 and TRBJ2-5, with unresolved D. Per germline, CDR1 KGHSH and CDR2 LQKENI. The CDR3 is 14 amino acids. V lost 1 base and J lost 1, with 7 bases in between. The CDR3 loop is CASSPRGSQETQYS. In DNA, the CDR3 is TGTGCCAGCTCACCACGGGGTAGCCAAGAGACCCAGTACTCC.

This clonotype showed up many times. This rearrangement joins TRBV24-1 to TRBJ2-3, with D possibly TRBD1 on 5 matching bases. Germline V CDR1 and CDR2: KGHDR, SFDVKD. The CDR3 spans 14 residues. V was shortened by 4 bases and J by 3 bases, with 10 bases between the two germline ends. CDR3 sequence: CATSESRTTDTQYF. The DNA for the CDR3 is TGTGCCACCAGTGAAAGCAGGACAACAGATACGCAGTATTTT.

This clonotype came up a few times. This chain uses TRBV24-1 with TRBJ2-3, with TRBD1 identical over 7 bases. CDR3 length equals 16 residues. V was pared by 9 bases and J by 8 bases, with 19 bases of the junction left unmatched. Per germline, CDR1 KGHDR and CDR2 SFDVKD. The CDR3 is CATGGQWTGGYVTQYF. CDR3 coding DNA: TGTGCCACCGGAGGACAATGGACAGGAGGTTATGTTACGCAGTATTTT.

The chain uses TRBV9 and TRBJ1-1; TRBD1 aligns across 9 bases. V shed 3 bases, J shed 4 bases, and the junction held 16 bases outside the gene matches. Per germline, CDR1 SGDLS and CDR2 YYNGEE. The CDR3 runs 18 residues. This chain's CDR3 is CASSASAAPGQGFTEAFF. The CDR3 DNA is TGTGCCAGCAGCGCCTCAGCTGCTCCGGGACAGGGCTTCACTGAAGCTTTCTTT.

A few counts support this clonotype. V gene TRBV12-3 or TRBV12-4 combines with J gene TRBJ2-7; 11 bases are a match to TRBD1. The CDR3 length is 12 residues. Germline trimming cut 5 bases from V and 10 bases from J; bases unmatched to any gene: 4. The CDR3 spells CASSLGQGAQYV. In DNA, the CDR3 is TGTGCCAGCAGTCTTGGACAGGGGGCTCAGTACGTC.

This clonotype was recorded a few times. CDR3 coding DNA: TGTGCCAGCAGCCAAGCGTCAGGGAAAGGCAATGAGCAGTTCTTC. It translates to CASSQASGKGNEQFF. The chain couples TRBV4-2 to TRBJ2-1, with D maybe TRBD1 (5 bases). Germline lookup yields CDR1 LGHNA and CDR2 YNFKEQ. V lost 1 base and J 6 bases, leaving 13 bases between the germline ends. This CDR3 has 15 residues.

The rearrangement joins TRBV2 to TRBJ1-2, with unresolved D. Germline CDR1 SNHLY, CDR2 FYNNEI. V was clipped by 6 bases and J by 3 bases, with 14 bases between them. CDR3 length: 14 amino acids. The CDR3 DNA is TGTGCCAGCAGACTTAGGGAGTTTGACTATGGCTACACCTTC. Translation gives CASRLREFDYGYTF. Filled out from reference TRBV2 and TRBJ1-2, the complete variable domain reads EPEVTQTPSHQVTQMGQEVILRCVPISNHLYFYWYRQILGQKVEFLVSFYNNEISEKSEIFDDQFSVERPDGSNFTLKIRSTKLEDSAMYFCASRLREFDYGYTFGSGTRLTVV.